This entry lists 7 T cell receptor beta chains sequenced from one sample in a study of neurological immune-mediated disorders. Via MiXCR, TCRdb re-called the 5' RACE reads, giving one row per CDR3 protein. The sample has 40,000 to 55,000 distinct CDR3 sequences; 10% are singletons. The sample taken for sequencing was PBMCs. These receptors all stem from a woman aged 40 to 55 with HTLV-1-associated myelopathy (HAM/TSP).

This clonotype was counted many times. This chain links TRBV14 with TRBJ1-2; a possible D gene is TRBD1 (6 bases). The V gene lost 4 bases and the J gene lost 4 bases, with 7 bases spanning the gap. The germline V gene has CDR1 SGHDN and CDR2 FVKESK. There are 12 residues in the CDR3. The CDR3 reads CASSRQAYGYTF. In DNA form, the CDR3 reads TGTGCCAGCAGCCGACAGGCCTATGGCTACACCTTC.

In its sample, this clonotype was seen many times. J is TRBJ2-1 and V is TRBV11-2; D not certain. This CDR3 is built from 14 residues. V was clipped by 1 base and J by 8 bases, with 12 bases between them. Per germline, CDR1 SGHAT and CDR2 FQNNGV. The CDR3 coding sequence is TGTGCCAGCAGCTTAGTAGAAAGTGGTGATGAGCAGTTCTTC. Encoded protein: CASSLVESGDEQFF.

This clonotype came up many times. This rearrangement joins TRBV6-6 to TRBJ1-1; the match to TRBD1 covers 10 bases. J was trimmed by 4 bases and V by 7 bases; bases with no gene match: 18. Germline V gene data show CDR1 as MNHNY and CDR2 as SVGAGI (reference sequence). The CDR3 has 18 residues. The CDR3, as DNA: TGTGCCAGCACCCTACCTCCGGCCCGGACAGGGGGGTTCACTGAAGCTTTCTTT. Translation gives CASTLPPARTGGFTEAFF.

This clonotype was observed many times. The genes are TRBV2 and TRBJ1-5; D is undetermined. CDR1 is SNHLY and CDR2 is FYNNEI in the germline V gene. Trimming stripped 6 bases from V and 6 bases from J, with 9 bases between. The CDR3 spans 12 residues. CDR3 in DNA: TGTGCCAGCAGGCCAGTGGGTCAGCCCCAGCATTTT. Encoded protein: CASRPVGQPQHF.

This clonotype was detected ten times or more. The V and J genes are TRBV5-1 and TRBJ1-6, with 9 bases fitting TRBD1. The germline CDR1 and CDR2 sequences are SGHRS and YFSETQ. CDR3 length equals 14 residues. V shed 4 bases, J shed 8 bases, and the junction held 4 bases outside the gene matches. This CDR3 reads CASSLRQGDSPLHF. The CDR3 nucleotides are TGCGCCAGCAGCCTCAGACAGGGGGATTCACCCCTCCACTTT.

Worth noting for this clonotype: A read error may produce the germline difference seen at one junction end. The rearrangement links TRBV18 to TRBJ2-6; D may be TRBD1 (5 bases). Germline lookup yields CDR1 KGHSH and CDR2 LQKENI. The CDR3 loop spans 14 amino acids. CDR3 sequence: CASSPPAGADVPTF. The CDR3 coding sequence is TGTGCCAGCTCACCCCCGGCTGGGGCCGACGTCCCGACTTTC.

In its sample, this clonotype was seen many times. This chain connects TRBV5-1 to TRBJ2-5; either TRBD1 or TRBD2 may fit D (5 bases each). The CDR3 spans 15 residues. In germline, CDR1 is SGHRS, CDR2 YFSETQ. V gave up 4 bases and J gave up 5 bases, with 18 bases separating them. The CDR3 DNA reads as TGCGCCAGCAGCGACAAGAGCGAGAGGGGCGAGACCCAGTACTTC. This sequence encodes CASSDKSERGETQYF. The variable domain in full, with the rest retrieved from reference TRBV5-1 and TRBJ2-5, is KAGVTQTPRYLIKTRGQQVTLSCSPISGHRSVSWYQQTPGQGLQFLFEYFSETQRNKGNFPGRFSGRQFSNSRSEMNVSTLELGDSALYLCASSDKSERGETQYFGPGTRLLVL.